Below, 20 T cell receptor beta chains from the same sample are listed, as sequenced in a study of cytomegalovirus exposure and HLA in healthy donors. The primer mix had 60 Vbeta and 13 Jbeta primers. Here immunoSEQ multiplex PCR was the method, and the copy in TCRdb shows in-frame clones only, minus some. Of roughly 200,000 clones listed, about four fifths are singletons. Sequenced sample: PBMCs. These receptors came from a male donor in good health and CMV-seronegative.

The J gene is TRBJ1-1, the V gene TRBV5-1, with 7 positions matching TRBD1. With V trimmed by 4 bases and J by 1 base, 7 bases remained unmatched. The CDR3 totals 15 residues. In germline, CDR1 is SGHRS, CDR2 YFSETQ. Written as DNA, the CDR3 is TGCGCCAGCAGCGATAGGGGGCATCGGAACACTGAAGCTTTCTTT. This translates into CASSDRGHRNTEAFF. The full variable domain, its missing parts supplied by reference TRBV5-1 and TRBJ1-1, is KAGVTQTPRYLIKTRGQQVTLSCSPISGHRSVSWYQQTPGQGLQFLFEYFSETQRNKGNFPGRFSGRQFSNSRSEMNVSTLELGDSALYLCASSDRGHRNTEAFFGQGTRLTVV.

The chain combines TRBV29-1 with TRBJ1-2; perhaps TRBD1 as D (5 bases). V lost 5 bases and J lost 2, with 12 bases in between. The CDR3 extends over 13 amino acids. Germline lookup yields CDR1 SQVTM and CDR2 ANQGSEA. The CDR3: CSVLSTVNYGYTF. DNA of the CDR3: TGCAGCGTTTTATCGACAGTGAACTATGGCTACACCTTC.

The V gene is TRBV7-9, the J gene TRBJ1-2, with D possibly TRBD1 on 6 matching bases. Looked up from germline, CDR1 is SEHNR and CDR2 is FQNEAQ (reference sequence). There are 13 residues in the CDR3. V was trimmed by 8 bases and J by 5 bases, leaving 15 bases between them. The CDR3 DNA is TGTGCCAGCCCCGTGACAGGTGAGTATGGCTACACCTTC. Translation: CASPVTGEYGYTF.

On this clone itself: This sample includes further DNA sequences coding for the same CDR3. The CDR3 is CASSVASSGNTIYF. DNA for the CDR3: TGTGCCAGCAGCGTCGCGAGCTCTGGAAACACCATATATTTT. V gene TRBV9 combines with J gene TRBJ1-3; D unclear. Per the germline V gene, CDR1 is SGDLS and CDR2 is YYNGEE. The CDR3 spans 14 residues. V dropped 2 bases and J dropped 0 bases, with 6 bases sitting between them.

The chain uses TRBV7-2 and TRBJ2-1, with D unresolved. CDR3 size: 11 residues. Trimming pared 5 bases from V and 5 bases from J, leaving 4 bases between. Germline CDR1 SGHTA, CDR2 FQGNSA. This CDR3 is CASSANNEQFF. CDR3 sequence (DNA): TGTGCCAGCAGCGCTAACAATGAGCAGTTCTTC.

This chain links TRBV11-2 with TRBJ1-5, with a tentative D call TRBD1 (5 bases). Per germline, CDR1 SGHAT and CDR2 FQNNGV. The CDR3 loop spans 15 amino acids. Trimming stripped 4 bases from V and 3 bases from J, with 13 bases between. The CDR3 here is CASSSTGYNNQPQHF. The CDR3 DNA sequence: TGTGCCAGCAGCTCCACAGGTTACAACAATCAGCCCCAGCATTTT.

The V and J genes are TRBV27 and TRBJ1-5, with 8 bases fitting TRBD1. Germline CDR1 MNHEY, CDR2 SMNVEV (reference sequence). The CDR3 length is 15 residues. Trimming took 5 bases from V and 2 from J; bases not matched to a gene: 5. The CDR3 nucleotides read TGTGCCAGCAGTCCATTGACAGGGGGCAATCAGCCCCAGCATTTT. It encodes CASSPLTGGNQPQHF.

V and J are TRBV12-5 and TRBJ2-1; 8 bases line up with TRBD2. The CDR3 has 14 amino acids. J was trimmed by 10 bases and V by 1 base; bases with no gene match: 6. Germline loops: CDR1 LGHNT, CDR2 FRNRAP. The CDR3 coding sequence is TGTGCTAGTGGTTTGGAAATAGCGGGAAGGGAGCAGTTCTTC. This codes for CASGLEIAGREQFF.

The genes are TRBV6-5 and TRBJ1-5, with D unclear. The germline V and J ends were trimmed by 0 bases and 7 bases, with 10 bases remaining between them. The CDR3 totals 14 residues. CDR1 MNHEY and CDR2 SVGAGI come from the germline V gene. CDR3 in DNA: TGTGCCAGCAGTTACTCTGAGGCGGGCCAGCCCCAGCATTTT. The encoded protein is CASSYSEAGQPQHF.

The V call is TRBV9, the J call TRBJ2-1; a possible D gene is TRBD1 (5 bases). The CDR3 loop spans 16 amino acids. CDR1 is SGDLS, CDR2 YYNGEE, per germline. V lost 1 base and J 4 bases, leaving 15 bases between the germline ends. The CDR3: CASSVNADSPYNEQFF. The CDR3 DNA follows: TGTGCCAGCAGCGTAAACGCCGACAGCCCATACAATGAGCAGTTCTTC.

This clone was counted only a few times. The gene calls are TRBV27 and TRBJ2-5, with 7 bases matching TRBD1. Trimming at V came to 3 bases and at J to 1 base, leaving 5 bases not matched to a gene. The CDR3 totals 15 residues. The germline gives CDR1 MNHEY, CDR2 SMNVEV (reference sequence). This CDR3 is CASSFLGQPQETQYF. CDR3 coding DNA: TGTGCCAGCAGTTTTCTGGGACAGCCCCAAGAGACCCAGTACTTC.

This chain links TRBV5-6 with TRBJ2-7; 9 bases align to TRBD2. J was trimmed by 7 bases and V by 7 bases; bases with no gene match: 12. This CDR3 region has 14 residues. Germline values: CDR1 SGHDT, CDR2 YYEEEE. CDR3 protein: CASRSGGAKREQYF. The CDR3 DNA sequence: TGTGCCAGCCGTAGCGGGGGCGCAAAGAGAGAGCAGTACTTC.

Regarding this clone: The junction departs from germline at one end; a sequencing error may be responsible. This rearrangement joins TRBV6-5 to TRBJ1-2, with TRBD1 identical over 7 bases. The CDR3 is 15 residues long. Germline V CDR1 and CDR2: MNHEY, SVGAGI. CDR3 residues: CASSYRQGVNYGYTF. CDR3 nucleotide sequence: TGTGCCAGCAGTTACAGGCAGGGGGTAAACTACGGCTACACCTTC.

This rearrangement joins TRBV6-1 to TRBJ1-3, with TRBD1 matching 7 bases. J was trimmed by 4 bases and V by 8 bases; bases with no gene match: 5. The CDR3 contains 13 residues. Germline loops: CDR1 MNHNS, CDR2 SASEGT. The CDR3: CASVPGQGNTIYF. The CDR3 region has the DNA TGTGCCAGCGTACCGGGACAGGGAAACACCATATATTTT.

The chain couples TRBV6-5 to TRBJ1-3, with D unresolved. This CDR3 is built from 15 residues. Trimming removed 0 bases from V and 1 base from J, with 7 bases in between. Germline values: CDR1 MNHEY, CDR2 SVGAGI. The CDR3 DNA reads TGTGCCAGCAGTTACTCGGCAGATTCTGGAAACACCATATATTTT. Its protein product is CASSYSADSGNTIYF.

The chain joins TRBV30 to TRBJ1-6, with 7 bases that match TRBD1. The CDR3 runs to 13 residues. Looked up from germline, CDR1 is GTSNPN and CDR2 is SVGIG (reference sequence). V was clipped by 4 bases and J by 11 bases; unmatched bases: 8. Here the CDR3 reads CAWKAQGGTPLHF. The CDR3 nucleotides read TGTGCCTGGAAAGCCCAGGGGGGTACACCCCTCCACTTT.

V and J are TRBV11-2 and TRBJ1-4; D might be TRBD1 (6 bases). Germline values: CDR1 SGHAT, CDR2 FQNNGV. V dropped 4 bases and J dropped 3 bases, with 9 bases sitting between them. This CDR3 has 14 amino acids. The CDR3 DNA sequence: TGTGCCAGCAGCTCACAGGGATCTAATGAAAAACTGTTTTTT. Residues: CASSSQGSNEKLFF.

The chain couples TRBV27 to TRBJ1-6; D might be TRBD1 (6 bases). In germline, CDR1 is MNHEY, CDR2 SMNVEV (reference sequence). The germline V and J ends were trimmed by 7 bases and 2 bases, with 12 bases remaining between them. The CDR3 runs 15 residues. The CDR3 is CASTIRTAYNSPLHF. DNA of the CDR3: TGTGCCAGCACCATCCGGACAGCCTATAATTCACCCCTCCACTTT.

V and J are TRBV27 and TRBJ2-1, with 7 bases that match TRBD2. From germline, CDR1 is MNHEY and CDR2 SMNVEV (reference sequence). The J segment lost 0 bases and the V segment lost 8 bases, leaving 4 bases of the junction unmatched. This CDR3 is built from 14 residues. CDR3 residues: CASRGGYSYNEQFF. The CDR3 DNA sequence: TGTGCCAGCCGGGGAGGGTACTCCTACAATGAGCAGTTCTTC.

This clone was observed once. The V and J genes are TRBV19 and TRBJ1-1; D is unresolved. The V end lost 3 bases, the J end lost 0 bases, and 11 bases lay between the germline ends. This CDR3 has 15 amino acids. Germline lookup yields CDR1 LNHDA and CDR2 SQIVND (reference sequence). The CDR3 sequence is CASSIRGRMNTEAFF. The DNA of the CDR3 is TGTGCCAGTAGTATCCGTGGCAGGATGAACACTGAAGCTTTCTTT.